This T cell receptor (beta chain) is drawn from a study of T cell changes during pregnancy in multiple sclerosis. The V gene lost 0 bases and the J gene lost 0 bases, with 12 bases spanning the gap. CDR1 LNHNV and CDR2 YYDKDF come from the germline V gene (reference sequence). CDR3 length: 17 residues. Method: immunoSEQ multiplex PCR; TCRdb's copy keeps in-frame clones and lacks some. This sample has around 77,000 clones; 91% occur once, and the top ten carry approximately 0.71%. This clone was picked up one time. Sequences were derived from peripheral blood, sampled in the third trimester of pregnancy. The chain couples TRBV15 to TRBJ1-5; maybe TRBD1 (5 bases). This clonotype was sampled from a female donor in good health, enrolled as a control in a pregnancy study. CDR3: CATSREKAGDSNQPQHF. Here the CDR3 DNA reads TGTGCCACCAGCAGAGAGAAAGCGGGGGATAGCAATCAGCCCCAGCATTTT.